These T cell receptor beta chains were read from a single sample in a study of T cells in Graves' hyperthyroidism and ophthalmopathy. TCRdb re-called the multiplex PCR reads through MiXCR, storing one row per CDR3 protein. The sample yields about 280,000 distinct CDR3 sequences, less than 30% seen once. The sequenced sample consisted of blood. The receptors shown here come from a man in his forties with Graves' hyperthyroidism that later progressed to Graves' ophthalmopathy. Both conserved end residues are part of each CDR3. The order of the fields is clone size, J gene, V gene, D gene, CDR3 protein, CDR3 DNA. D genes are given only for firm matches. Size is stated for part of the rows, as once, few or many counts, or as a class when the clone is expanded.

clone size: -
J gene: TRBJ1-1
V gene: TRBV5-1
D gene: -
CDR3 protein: CASSPGHRGSEAFF
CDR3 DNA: TGCGCCAGCAGCCCGGGCCACCGGGGATCTGAAGCTTTCTTT

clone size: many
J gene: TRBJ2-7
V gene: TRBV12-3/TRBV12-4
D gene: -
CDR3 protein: CASSSPFSYEQYF
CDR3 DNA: TGTGCCAGCAGTTCACCGTTCTCCTACGAGCAGTACTTC

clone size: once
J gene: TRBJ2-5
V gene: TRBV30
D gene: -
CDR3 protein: CAWTRGQETKYF
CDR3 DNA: TGCGCCTGGACTAGGGGACAAGAGACCAAGTACTTC

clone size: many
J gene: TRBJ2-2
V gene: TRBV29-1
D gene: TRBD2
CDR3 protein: CSVECREGNTGELFF
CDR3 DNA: TGCAGCGTTGAATGTCGGGAGGGGAACACCGGGGAGCTGTTTTTT

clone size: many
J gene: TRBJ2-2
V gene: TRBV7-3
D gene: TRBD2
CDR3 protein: CASSYHGREAEGELFF
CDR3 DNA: TGTGCCAGCAGCTACCATGGGCGGGAGGCGGAAGGGGAGCTGTTTTTT

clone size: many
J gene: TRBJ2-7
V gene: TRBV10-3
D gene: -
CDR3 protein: CAAKGFRDTFYEQYF
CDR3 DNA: TGTGCCGCCAAAGGTTTTAGGGACACCTTCTACGAGCAGTACTTC

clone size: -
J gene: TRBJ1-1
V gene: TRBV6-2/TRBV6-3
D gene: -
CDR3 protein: CASGRWNTEAFF
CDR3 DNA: TGTGCCAGCGGAAGGTGGAACACTGAAGCTTTCTTT

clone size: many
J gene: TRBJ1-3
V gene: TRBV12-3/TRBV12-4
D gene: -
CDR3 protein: CASSFINDRSNTIYF
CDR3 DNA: TGTGCCAGCAGTTTTATCAATGACAGGAGCAACACCATATATTTT

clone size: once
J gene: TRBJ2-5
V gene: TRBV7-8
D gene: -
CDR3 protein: CASSKGGDVTQYF
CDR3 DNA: TGTGCCAGCAGCAAAGGGGGGGACGTGACCCAGTACTTC

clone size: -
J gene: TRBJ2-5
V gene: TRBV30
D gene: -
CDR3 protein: CAWSDQYQETQYF
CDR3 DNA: TGTGCCTGGAGTGACCAGTACCAAGAGACCCAGTACTTC

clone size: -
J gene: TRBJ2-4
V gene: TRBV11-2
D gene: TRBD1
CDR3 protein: CASSLTTGENIQYF
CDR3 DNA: TGTGCCAGCAGCTTGACGACAGGGGAAAACATTCAGTACTTC

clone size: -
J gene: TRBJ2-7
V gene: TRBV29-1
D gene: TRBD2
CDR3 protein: CSVVLAGGPVDEQYF
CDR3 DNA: TGCAGCGTTGTTCTAGCGGGAGGGCCTGTAGACGAGCAGTACTTC

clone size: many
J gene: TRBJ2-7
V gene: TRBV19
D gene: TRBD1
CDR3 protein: CASSSGQGLEQYF
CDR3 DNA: TGTGCCAGTAGTTCGGGACAGGGGCTCGAGCAGTACTTC

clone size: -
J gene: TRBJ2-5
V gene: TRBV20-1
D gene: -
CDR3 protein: CSARDLQGGGETQYF
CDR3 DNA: TGCAGTGCTAGAGATTTGCAGGGAGGTGGGGAGACCCAGTACTTC

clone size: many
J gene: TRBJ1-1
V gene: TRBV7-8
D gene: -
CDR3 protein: CASSFRGGTEAFF
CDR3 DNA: TGTGCCAGCAGCTTCCGGGGGGGCACTGAAGCTTTCTTT

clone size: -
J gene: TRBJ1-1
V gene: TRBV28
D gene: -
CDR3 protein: CASSWDYGRGWAEAFF
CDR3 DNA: TGTGCCAGCAGTTGGGATTATGGGAGGGGTTGGGCTGAAGCTTTCTTT

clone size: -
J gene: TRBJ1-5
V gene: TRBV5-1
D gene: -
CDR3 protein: CASSLEPTGTNQPQHF
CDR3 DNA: TGCGCCAGCAGCTTGGAACCCACAGGAACCAATCAGCCCCAGCATTTT

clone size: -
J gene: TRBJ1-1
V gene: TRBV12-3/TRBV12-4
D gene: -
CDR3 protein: CASGQRPNTEAFF
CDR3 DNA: TGTGCCAGCGGACAACGGCCGAACACTGAAGCTTTCTTT

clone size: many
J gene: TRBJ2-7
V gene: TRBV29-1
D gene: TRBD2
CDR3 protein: CSADGLAGGSEQYF
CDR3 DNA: TGCAGCGCCGACGGACTAGCGGGAGGTTCCGAGCAGTACTTC

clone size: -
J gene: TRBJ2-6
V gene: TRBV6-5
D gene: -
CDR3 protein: CASSSLGRRGANVLTF
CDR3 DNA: TGTGCCAGCAGTTCCCTCGGTCGGAGGGGGGCCAACGTCCTGACTTTC

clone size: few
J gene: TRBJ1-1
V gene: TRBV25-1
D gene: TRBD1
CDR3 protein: CASSDRPGTVPRTEAFF
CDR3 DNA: TGTGCCAGCAGTGACCGTCCCGGGACAGTCCCGAGGACTGAAGCTTTCTTT

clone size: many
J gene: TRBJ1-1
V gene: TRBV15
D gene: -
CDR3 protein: CATSREGFHNTEAFF
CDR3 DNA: TGTGCCACCAGCAGAGAAGGATTCCATAACACTGAAGCTTTCTTT

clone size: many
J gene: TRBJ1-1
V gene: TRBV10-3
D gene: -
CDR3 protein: CASSVQNTEAFF
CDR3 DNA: TGTGCCTCCTCAGTTCAGAACACTGAAGCTTTCTTT

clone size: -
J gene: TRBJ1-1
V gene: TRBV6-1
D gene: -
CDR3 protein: CASRERPLVEAFF
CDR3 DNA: TGTGCCAGCAGGGAACGACCGCTGGTTGAAGCTTTCTTT

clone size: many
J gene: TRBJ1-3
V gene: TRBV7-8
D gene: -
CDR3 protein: CASSLTEVPPRDTIYF
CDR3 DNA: TGTGCCAGCAGCTTAACTGAGGTTCCCCCTAGGGACACCATATATTTT

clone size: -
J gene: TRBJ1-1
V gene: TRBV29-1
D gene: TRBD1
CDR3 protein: CSVERDRTGLDTEAFF
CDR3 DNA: TGCAGCGTTGAGAGGGACAGAACAGGGTTGGACACTGAAGCTTTCTTT

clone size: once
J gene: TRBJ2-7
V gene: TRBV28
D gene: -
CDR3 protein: CAIRGGGIYEQYF
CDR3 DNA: TGTGCCATCCGGGGTGGCGGGATCTACGAGCAGTACTTC

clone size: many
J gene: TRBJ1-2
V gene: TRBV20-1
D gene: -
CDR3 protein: CSAKGPYGYTF
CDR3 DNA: TGCAGTGCCAAGGGACCCTATGGCTACACCTTC

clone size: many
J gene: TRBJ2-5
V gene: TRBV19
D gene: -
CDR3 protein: CASSIFEGVQETQYF
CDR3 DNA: TGTGCCAGTAGTATCTTCGAGGGGGTCCAAGAGACCCAGTACTTC

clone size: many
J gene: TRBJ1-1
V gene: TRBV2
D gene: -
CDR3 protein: CAGALLNTEAFF
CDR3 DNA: TGTGCCGGCGCGCTATTGAACACTGAAGCTTTCTTT

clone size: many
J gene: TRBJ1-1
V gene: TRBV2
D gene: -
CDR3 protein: CASTQGMNTEAFF
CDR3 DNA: TGTGCCAGCACCCAGGGAATGAACACTGAAGCTTTCTTT

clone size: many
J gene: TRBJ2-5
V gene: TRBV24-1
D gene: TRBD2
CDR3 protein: CATSDSPRTSGRQETQYF
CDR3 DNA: TGTGCCACCAGTGACTCGCCCCGGACTAGCGGGAGACAAGAGACCCAGTACTTC

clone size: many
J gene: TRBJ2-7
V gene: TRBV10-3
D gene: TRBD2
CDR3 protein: CAISALSGSSYEQYF
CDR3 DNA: TGTGCCATCAGTGCTTTAAGCGGGAGCTCCTACGAGCAGTACTTC

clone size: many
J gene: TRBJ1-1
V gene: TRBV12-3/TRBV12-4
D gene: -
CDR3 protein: CASSKGRNTEAFF
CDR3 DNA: TGTGCCAGCAGCAAGGGGAGGAACACTGAAGCTTTCTTT

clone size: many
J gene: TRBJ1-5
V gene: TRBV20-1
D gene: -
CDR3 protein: CSAHGPYSNQPQHF
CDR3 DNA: TGCAGTGCTCATGGACCCTATAGCAATCAGCCCCAGCATTTT

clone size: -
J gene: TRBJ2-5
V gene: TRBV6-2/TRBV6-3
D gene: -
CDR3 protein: CASRALTGVTETQYF
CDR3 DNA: TGTGCCAGTCGGGCCCTGACGGGCGTCACAGAGACCCAGTACTTC

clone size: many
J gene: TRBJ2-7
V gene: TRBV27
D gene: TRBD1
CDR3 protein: CASSIRDRVYEQYF
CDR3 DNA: TGTGCCAGCAGTATCCGGGACAGAGTCTACGAGCAGTACTTC

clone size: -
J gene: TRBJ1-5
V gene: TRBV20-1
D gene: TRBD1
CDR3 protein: CSARGQGAADQPQHF
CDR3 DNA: TGCAGTGCTAGGGGACAGGGGGCCGCCGATCAGCCCCAGCATTTT

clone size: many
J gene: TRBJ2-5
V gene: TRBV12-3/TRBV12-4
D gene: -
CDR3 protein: CASSKDSIQETQYF
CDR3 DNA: TGTGCCAGCAGTAAGGACAGCATCCAAGAGACCCAGTACTTC

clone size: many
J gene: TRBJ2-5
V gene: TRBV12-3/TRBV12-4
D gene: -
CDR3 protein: CASSLGDRGHQETQYF
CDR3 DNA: TGTGCCAGCAGTTTGGGGGATCGCGGTCACCAAGAGACCCAGTACTTC

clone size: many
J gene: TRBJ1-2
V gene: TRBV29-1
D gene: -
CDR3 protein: CSVSLGGYTF
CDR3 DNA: TGCAGCGTTTCACTCGGTGGCTACACCTTC

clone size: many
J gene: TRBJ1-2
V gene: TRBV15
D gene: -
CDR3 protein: CATSTGQSYYGYTF
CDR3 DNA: TGTGCCACCAGCACAGGACAGAGCTATTATGGCTACACCTTC

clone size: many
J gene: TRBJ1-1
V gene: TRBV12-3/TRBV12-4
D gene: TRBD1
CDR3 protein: CASTNGPGQGNTEAFF
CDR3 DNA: TGTGCCAGCACCAACGGCCCGGGACAGGGGAACACTGAAGCTTTCTTT

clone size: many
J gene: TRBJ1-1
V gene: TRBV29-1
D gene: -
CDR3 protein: CSVWTRGTEAFF
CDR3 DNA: TGCAGCGTATGGACCAGGGGCACTGAAGCTTTCTTT

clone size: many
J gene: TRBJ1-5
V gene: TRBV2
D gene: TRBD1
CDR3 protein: CASRAGGAGQPQHF
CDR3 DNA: TGTGCCAGCAGGGCAGGGGGGGCTGGCCAGCCCCAGCATTTT

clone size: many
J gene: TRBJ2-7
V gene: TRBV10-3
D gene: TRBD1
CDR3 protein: CAIAPKGGTSSYEQYF
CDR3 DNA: TGTGCCATCGCCCCAAAAGGGGGCACCTCCTCCTACGAGCAGTACTTC

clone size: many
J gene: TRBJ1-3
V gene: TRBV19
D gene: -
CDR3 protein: CASSVDSRRNTIYF
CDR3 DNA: TGTGCCAGTAGTGTGGACAGTCGGCGAAACACCATATATTTT

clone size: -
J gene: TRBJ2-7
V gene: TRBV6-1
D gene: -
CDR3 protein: CASRPGMGLYEQYF
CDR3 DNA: TGTGCCAGCAGGCCAGGGATGGGTCTCTACGAGCAGTACTTC

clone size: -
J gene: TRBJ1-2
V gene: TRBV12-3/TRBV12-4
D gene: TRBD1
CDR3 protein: CASSASGTGGARKGYTF
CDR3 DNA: TGTGCCAGCAGTGCCTCCGGGACAGGGGGCGCACGAAAGGGCTACACCTTC

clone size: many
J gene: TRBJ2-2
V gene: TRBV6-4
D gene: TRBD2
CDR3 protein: CASSRLAGVPNTGELFF
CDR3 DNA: TGTGCCAGCAGTCGACTAGCGGGAGTCCCAAACACCGGGGAGCTGTTTTTT

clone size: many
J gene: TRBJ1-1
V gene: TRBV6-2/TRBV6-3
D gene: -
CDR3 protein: CASRHTKNTEAFF
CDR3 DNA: TGTGCCAGCAGACATACAAAGAACACTGAAGCTTTCTTT

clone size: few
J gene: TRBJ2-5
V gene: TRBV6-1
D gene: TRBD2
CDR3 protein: CASTTGGLAGLETQYF
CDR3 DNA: TGTGCCAGCACCACAGGGGGACTAGCGGGATTAGAGACCCAGTACTTC